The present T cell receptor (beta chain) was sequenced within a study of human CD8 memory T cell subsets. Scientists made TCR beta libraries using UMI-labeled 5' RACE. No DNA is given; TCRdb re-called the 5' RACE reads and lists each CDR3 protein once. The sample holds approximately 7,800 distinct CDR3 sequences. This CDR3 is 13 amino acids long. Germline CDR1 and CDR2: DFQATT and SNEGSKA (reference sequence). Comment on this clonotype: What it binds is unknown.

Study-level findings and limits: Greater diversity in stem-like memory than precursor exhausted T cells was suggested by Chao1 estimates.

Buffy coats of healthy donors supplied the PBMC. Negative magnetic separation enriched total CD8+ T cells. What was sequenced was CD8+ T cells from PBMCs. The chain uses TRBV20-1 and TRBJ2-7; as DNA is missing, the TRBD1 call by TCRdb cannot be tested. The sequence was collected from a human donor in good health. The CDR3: CRSGREDSYEQYF.